These 21 T cell receptor beta chains were all obtained from the same sample, sequenced in a study of blood T cell repertoires in COVID-19. Profiling relied on immunoSEQ multiplex PCR, and the TCRdb table lists in-frame clones only, not all of them. The sample lists approximately 200,000 clones; 65% to 85% were seen once. Sequencing was done on a sample of PBMCs or T cells enriched from blood (not recorded which). All receptors derive from a man between 35 and 55 years old who had recovered from COVID-19.

The chain is built from TRBV2 and TRBJ1-6; D gene unclear. V lost 7 bases and J 6 bases, leaving 13 bases between the germline ends. The CDR3 has 14 amino acids. In germline, CDR1 is SNHLY, CDR2 FYNNEI. The CDR3 protein is CASKGPGINSPLHF. CDR3 nucleotide sequence: TGTGCCAGCAAAGGCCCCGGGATTAATTCACCCCTCCACTTT.

The rearrangement links TRBV5-4 to TRBJ1-6, with TRBD1 matching over 9 bases. With V trimmed by 2 bases and J by 10 bases, 4 bases remained unmatched. Germline lookup yields CDR1 SGHNT and CDR2 YYREEE (reference sequence). This CDR3 is 14 amino acids long. CDR3 DNA: TGTGCCAGCAGCTTTAACAGGGGGCTCTCACCCCTCCACTTT. It codes for CASSFNRGLSPLHF.

CDR3 protein: CAWTRSNEQFF. CDR3 sequence (DNA): TGTGCCTGGACGAGGAGCAATGAGCAGTTCTTC. The V call is TRBV30, the J call TRBJ2-1; D unclear. The CDR3 is made up of 11 amino acids. The germline gives CDR1 GTSNPN, CDR2 SVGIG (reference sequence). Trimming removed 4 bases from V and 6 bases from J, with 7 bases in between.

This rearrangement joins TRBV7-2 to TRBJ1-4, with 9 positions matching TRBD1. This CDR3 has 16 residues. With 5 bases clipped from V and 4 bases from J, the junction kept 8 bases outside the gene matches. Germline CDR1 SGHTA, CDR2 FQGNSA. The CDR3 bases are TGTGCCAGCAGCCATAACAGGGGGCAGGTTAATGAAAAACTGTTTTTT. This encodes CASSHNRGQVNEKLFF.

J is TRBJ2-2 and V is TRBV10-3; tentative D call: TRBD1 (5 bases). The CDR3 is 14 residues long. V was pared by 0 bases and J by 3 bases, with 5 bases between. Germline CDR1 and CDR2: ENHRY and SYGVKD. The CDR3 protein is CAISESRDTGELFF. DNA of the CDR3: TGTGCCATCAGTGAGTCCAGGGACACCGGGGAGCTGTTTTTT.

The chain uses TRBV19 and TRBJ1-3; 9 bases fit TRBD1. Germline V gene data show CDR1 as LNHDA and CDR2 as SQIVND (reference sequence). The CDR3 spans 14 residues. The trim removed 5 bases at V and 6 bases at J, leaving 5 bases unmatched. The CDR3 bases are TGTGCCAGTAGTTCGCGGGACAGGGTAAACACCATATATTTT. Protein product: CASSSRDRVNTIYF.

V is TRBV4-2 and J is TRBJ1-3; no definite D call. The CDR3 totals 14 residues. Germline V CDR1 and CDR2: LGHNA, YNFKEQ. With 4 bases removed from V and 4 bases from J, the gap between germline ends came to 11 bases. CDR3 amino acids: CASSPGSGGNTIYF. The CDR3 DNA sequence: TGTGCCAGCAGCCCCGGTTCAGGAGGAAACACCATATATTTT.

CDR3 DNA sequence: TGCGCCAGCCGTTACGGGACAGAAAGGGCGTTCGGTAATGAAAAACTGTTTTTT. As protein: CASRYGTERAFGNEKLFF. The chain employs TRBV5-1 and TRBJ1-4; 7 nucleotides align to TRBD1. Trimming took 7 bases from V and 4 from J; bases not matched to a gene: 19. The CDR3 is 18 amino acids. CDR1 is SGHRS, CDR2 YFSETQ, per germline.

V usage is TRBV29-1 and J usage is TRBJ1-2; D is perhaps TRBD1 (6 bases). V lost 4 bases and J lost 6, with 27 bases in between. Per germline, CDR1 SQVTM and CDR2 ANQGSEA. The CDR3 has 17 amino acids. The CDR3 DNA reads as TGCAGCGTTGGACTGGGTCAAGGGGGATACGATCTGAATGGCTACACCTTC. Translating gives CSVGLGQGGYDLNGYTF.

V and J are TRBV6-1 and TRBJ1-2; 7 positions match TRBD1. The CDR3 contains 15 residues. Per germline, CDR1 MNHNS and CDR2 SASEGT. V was clipped by 1 base and J by 3 bases; unmatched bases: 5. CDR3 in DNA: TGTGCCAGCAGTGAAGTGAGGGGGCGCGACTATGGCTACACCTTC. The encoded protein is CASSEVRGRDYGYTF.

Only one count was recorded for this clone. The CDR3 DNA follows: TGCGCCAGCAGCCAAGAGGACGCTTCAGCGGGGGGATACAATGAGCAGTTCTTC. Translating it yields CASSQEDASAGGYNEQFF. The chain is built from TRBV4-1 and TRBJ2-1, with 9 positions matching TRBD2. CDR1 MGHRA and CDR2 YSYEKL come from the germline V gene. The CDR3 covers 18 residues. J was trimmed by 4 bases and V by 0 bases; bases with no gene match: 10.

V and J are TRBV7-9 and TRBJ2-7, with D maybe TRBD2 (7 bases). The germline gives CDR1 SEHNR, CDR2 FQNEAQ (reference sequence). The CDR3 consists of 15 residues. V shed 1 base and J shed 5 bases, with 15 bases lying between them. The CDR3 reads CASSLGRGARDEQYF. CDR3 bases: TGTGCCAGCAGCTTAGGTCGGGGGGCTCGGGACGAGCAGTACTTC.

The chain carries TRBV7-2 and TRBJ1-1, with no clear D. Germline V lookup: CDR1 SGHTA, CDR2 FQGNSA. CDR3 length: 13 amino acids. Trimming left V 2 bases short and J 1 base short, with 5 bases between. CDR3 sequence (DNA): TGTGCCAGCAGCTTAACCGGGAACACTGAAGCTTTCTTT. This sequence encodes CASSLTGNTEAFF.

This chain uses TRBV4-2 with TRBJ1-2, with D uncertain. Germline CDR1 is LGHNA and CDR2 is YNFKEQ. The V end lost 1 base, the J end lost 8 bases, and 23 bases lay between the germline ends. The CDR3 consists of 17 residues. The CDR3 DNA reads as TGTGCCAGCAGCCAAGTTTCGGCGGTACCTATGACCTACGGCTACACCTTC. It encodes CASSQVSAVPMTYGYTF.

The gene calls are TRBV5-1 and TRBJ2-2, with 7 nucleotides matching TRBD1. The V segment lost 4 bases and the J segment 5 bases; nucleotides outside the gene matches: 11. The V gene's germline CDR1 is SGHRS and CDR2 YFSETQ. There are 16 residues in the CDR3. CDR3 sequence reads: CASSLPGTALTGELFF. The CDR3 DNA is TGCGCCAGCAGCCTGCCCGGGACAGCCTTGACCGGGGAGCTGTTTTTT.

This clone was counted once. The gene calls are TRBV6-1 and TRBJ1-4; D uncertain. V was pared by 0 bases and J by 1 base, with 9 bases between. The CDR3 length is 16 residues. The germline CDR1 and CDR2 sequences are MNHNS and SASEGT. DNA for the CDR3: TGTGCCAGCAGTGAAGCGCTGTATAGAACTAATGAAAAACTGTTTTTT. It is translated as CASSEALYRTNEKLFF.

With respect to this clone: The same CDR3 can be traced to other DNA sequences in this sample. V and J are TRBV12-3 or TRBV12-4 and TRBJ1-1, with 7 positions matching TRBD1. The CDR3 has 13 amino acids. V gave up 3 bases and J gave up 4 bases; unmatched junction bases: 2. The CDR3 region has the DNA TGTGCCAGCAGTTTTAACAGGGGCACTGAAGCTTTCTTT. It specifies CASSFNRGTEAFF.

This rearrangement joins TRBV7-8 to TRBJ1-2, with D hard to call. The CDR3 runs 13 residues. V lost 4 bases and J 2 bases, leaving 8 bases between the germline ends. Germline CDR1 and CDR2: SGHVS and FQNEAQ. CDR3 in DNA: TGTGCCAGCAGCTCTGACAAGAACTATGGCTACACCTTC. Its translation is CASSSDKNYGYTF.

The rearrangement uses TRBV28 and TRBJ1-2; D is unclear. V was trimmed by 5 bases and J by 7 bases, leaving 8 bases between them. CDR3 length: 11 amino acids. From germline, CDR1 is MDHEN and CDR2 SYDVKM. The CDR3 sequence is CASSLTGGYTF. The CDR3 DNA follows: TGTGCCAGCAGTCTAACCGGTGGCTACACCTTC.

The V gene is TRBV6-5, the J gene TRBJ2-2; tentative D call: TRBD2 (5 bases). This CDR3 is built from 13 residues. Germline CDR1 and CDR2: MNHEY and SVGAGI. V lost 11 bases to trimming and J lost 1 base, with 11 bases between them. For the CDR3, the DNA is TGTGCCTGCCGGGATTTGAACACCGGGGAGCTGTTTTTT. This translates into CACRDLNTGELFF.

The rearrangement links TRBV5-1 to TRBJ2-5; the D gene is possibly TRBD1 (5 bases). V was trimmed by 3 bases and J by 7 bases, leaving 16 bases between them. Germline V gene data show CDR1 as SGHRS and CDR2 as YFSETQ. The CDR3 is 14 amino acids. For the CDR3, the DNA is TGCGCCAGCAGCTCAGAACAGGCCCGTCGGACCCAGTACTTC. Protein: CASSSEQARRTQYF.